A single sample gave rise to the 5 T cell receptor beta chains below, sequenced in a study of blood T cell repertoires in COVID-19. Using immunoSEQ multiplex PCR, the repertoire was profiled, and TCRdb retains in-frame clones only, with some absent. The sample includes 100,000 to 150,000 clones, roughly 88% of them seen just once. The sample taken for sequencing was peripheral blood. These receptors all come from a woman at least 80 years old with acute or convalescent COVID-19.

The chain joins TRBV19 to TRBJ1-5; a weak D match, TRBD1 (5 bases). The germline V gene encodes CDR1 LNHDA and CDR2 SQIVND (reference sequence). The CDR3 contains 15 residues. Trimming took 1 base from V and 6 from J, leaving 13 bases between them. This CDR3 reads CASSIGQGGSQPQHF. DNA of the CDR3: TGTGCCAGTAGTATAGGTCAGGGCGGGAGTCAGCCCCAGCATTTT.

This clone has more than one count but fewer than ten. The V and J genes are TRBV4-2 and TRBJ1-5, with D tentatively TRBD1 (6 bases). From germline, CDR1 is LGHNA and CDR2 YNFKEQ. V was cut by 3 bases and J by 0 bases, with 9 bases left in between. The CDR3 has 15 amino acids. This CDR3 reads CASSQDSVSNQPQHF. For the CDR3, the DNA is TGTGCCAGCAGCCAGGACAGTGTTAGCAATCAGCCCCAGCATTTT.

This chain joins TRBV27 and TRBJ1-1; D may be TRBD1 (6 bases). The CDR3 spans 15 residues. Trimming pared 5 bases from V and 1 base from J, leaving 14 bases between. Germline values: CDR1 MNHEY, CDR2 SMNVEV (reference sequence). CDR3 residues: CASSPLGQRNTEAFF. CDR3 DNA: TGTGCCAGCAGTCCTCTCGGACAGCGGAACACTGAAGCTTTCTTT.

This chain connects TRBV5-1 to TRBJ2-1; perhaps TRBD2 as D (6 bases). The CDR3 is 17 amino acids. CDR1 is SGHRS and CDR2 is YFSETQ in the germline V gene. The V and J ends lost 1 base and 3 bases respectively, with 17 bases between them. The CDR3 loop is CASSLIAVVSSYNEQFF. The CDR3 DNA is TGCGCCAGCAGCTTGATAGCGGTAGTCTCAAGCTACAATGAGCAGTTCTTC.

The chain employs TRBV18 and TRBJ1-1; tentatively, D is TRBD1 (6 bases). The CDR3 contains 15 residues. Germline CDR1 reads KGHSH; CDR2 reads LQKENI. V was pared by 6 bases and J by 1 base, with 15 bases between. CDR3 sequence: CASSETTDRNTEAFF. In DNA, the CDR3 is TGTGCCAGCTCTGAGACAACGGACAGGAACACTGAAGCTTTCTTT.